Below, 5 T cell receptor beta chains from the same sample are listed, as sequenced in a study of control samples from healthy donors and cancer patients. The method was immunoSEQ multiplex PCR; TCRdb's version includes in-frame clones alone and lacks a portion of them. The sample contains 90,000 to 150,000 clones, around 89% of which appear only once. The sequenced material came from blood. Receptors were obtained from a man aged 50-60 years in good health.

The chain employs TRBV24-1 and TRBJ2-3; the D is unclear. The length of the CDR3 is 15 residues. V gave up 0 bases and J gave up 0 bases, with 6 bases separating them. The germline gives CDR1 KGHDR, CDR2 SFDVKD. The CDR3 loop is CATSDLRDSTDTQYF. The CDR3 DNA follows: TGTGCCACCAGTGATTTGCGAGATAGCACAGATACGCAGTATTTT.

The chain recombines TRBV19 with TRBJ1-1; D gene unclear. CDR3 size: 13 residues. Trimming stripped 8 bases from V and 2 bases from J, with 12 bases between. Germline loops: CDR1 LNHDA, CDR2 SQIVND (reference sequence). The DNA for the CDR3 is TGTGCCAGTTTAACTGGAGGAAACACTGAAGCTTTCTTT. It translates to CASLTGGNTEAFF.

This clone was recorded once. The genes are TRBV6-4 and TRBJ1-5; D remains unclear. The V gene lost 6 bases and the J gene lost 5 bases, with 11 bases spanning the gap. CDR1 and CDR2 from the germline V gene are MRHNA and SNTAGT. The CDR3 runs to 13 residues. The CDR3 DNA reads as TGTGCCAGCAGCCTCACCGACGATCAGCCCCAGCATTTT. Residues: CASSLTDDQPQHF.

CDR3: CASSLEGTGLRETQYF. The CDR3 DNA reads as TGTGCCAGCAGCTTAGAAGGGACAGGGTTGCGAGAGACCCAGTACTTC. The chain links TRBV11-2 to TRBJ2-5; 9 nucleotides agree with TRBD1. The CDR3 is made up of 16 amino acids. Germline CDR1 is SGHAT and CDR2 is FQNNGV. The V gene end was trimmed by 0 bases and the J gene end by 4 bases; junction bases not matched to a gene: 6.

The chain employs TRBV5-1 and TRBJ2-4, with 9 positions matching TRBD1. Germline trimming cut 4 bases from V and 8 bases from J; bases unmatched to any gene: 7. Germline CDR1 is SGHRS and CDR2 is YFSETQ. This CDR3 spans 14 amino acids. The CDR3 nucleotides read TGCGCCAGCAGCAGGGACAGGGATGGGGACATTCAGTACTTC. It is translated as CASSRDRDGDIQYF.